These T cell receptor beta chains were read from a single sample in a study of CD8 T cells in ankylosing spondylitis. TCRdb itself ran the 5' RACE reads through MiXCR, one entry per CDR3 protein. The table shows fewer than 250,000 distinct CDR3 sequences, with 10% to 13% occurring only once. Sequencing was performed on blood, either unsorted or a sorted T cell fraction (not recorded which). Receptors originate from a male donor with ankylosing spondylitis or in good health (not recorded which). Each CDR3 is given with its conserved first and last residue. D genes are given only for firm matches. The size of a clone is reported for some rows only, either as once, few or many, or as a class for expanded clones.

>TRBJ2-6|.|TRBV6-1|.
TGTGCCAGCTGTAGAAGCTCTGGGGCCAACGTCCTGACTTTC
CASCRSSGANVLTF
>TRBJ2-7|many|TRBV3-1|.
TGTGCCAGCAGCCAGGGCCTCTACGAGCAGTACTTC
CASSQGLYEQYF
>TRBJ2-3|.|TRBV4-1|.
TGCGCCAGCAGCCGCGGGACTTCCGTCTTTCAAGATACGCAGTATTTT
CASSRGTSVFQDTQYF
>TRBJ2-7|many|TRBV13|.
TGTGCCAGCAGCTCCACACAGGGCTACGAGCAGTACTTC
CASSSTQGYEQYF
>TRBJ1-3|few|TRBV5-5|.
TGTGCCAGCAGCTCGGGGACCGTTGGCTCTGGAAACACCATATATTTT
CASSSGTVGSGNTIYF
>TRBJ2-5|many|TRBV12-3/TRBV12-4|.
TGTGCCAGCAGGCCGACGGGGTACCAAGAGACCCAGTACTTC
CASRPTGYQETQYF
>TRBJ1-5|many|TRBV30|.
TGTGCCTGGCGGACCGGGGGGCAGCCCCAGCATTTT
CAWRTGGQPQHF
>TRBJ2-1|many|TRBV27|.
TGTGCCAGCAGTCCCCCGGGAGAGCTCTACAATGAGCAGTTCTTC
CASSPPGELYNEQFF
>TRBJ2-7|.|TRBV6-5|.
TGTGCCAGCGCATGGTCGGGGCGGACCCCCTCCTACGAGCAGTACTTC
CASAWSGRTPSYEQYF
>TRBJ2-3|few|TRBV2|.
TGTGCCAGCAGTGAAGCGCGGGCGGGCACAGATACGCAGTATTTT
CASSEARAGTDTQYF
>TRBJ2-7|.|TRBV27|TRBD2
TGTGCCAGCAGTGGCCTAGCGGGGGGCGAGTACGAGCAGTACTTC
CASSGLAGGEYEQYF
>TRBJ1-1|few|TRBV4-2|TRBD1
TGTGCCAGCAGCCAACCTACAGGGGTAACTGAAGCTTTCTTT
CASSQPTGVTEAFF
>TRBJ2-1|many|TRBV6-1|.
TGTGCCACCTCATATAGACTCTCCCCGAATGAGCAGTTCTTC
CATSYRLSPNEQFF
>TRBJ2-2|few|TRBV7-2|TRBD2
TGTGCCAGCAGCTTTATCAGCGGGGGGTCCGGGGAGCTGTTTTTT
CASSFISGGSGELFF
>TRBJ2-3|many|TRBV9|.
TGTGCCAGCAGCGGGGTGGGTACGCAGTATTTT
CASSGVGTQYF
>TRBJ1-1|many|TRBV6-5|.
TGTGCCAGCAGTTACTCAGGGCGGGGATCCACTGAAGCTTTCTTT
CASSYSGRGSTEAFF